This T cell receptor (beta chain) was retrieved from a study of cytomegalovirus exposure and HLA in healthy donors. Researchers ran the PCR with 60 Vbeta and 13 Jbeta primers. The repertoire was sequenced with immunoSEQ multiplex PCR; TCRdb's copy has only in-frame clones and lacks some. The data contain roughly 140,000 clones, around 74% of them seen just once; the ten biggest clones take up just under 6.5%. Germline-derived CDR1 and CDR2 are MNHNY and SVGAGI (reference sequence). This CDR3 region has 16 residues. After removal of 5 bases from V and 6 bases from J, the junction contained 10 bases not matched to a gene. Regarding the study as a whole: Analysis was carried out at a later point, and it linked a missense DCLRE1C variant to TCR beta V- and J-gene trimming. Presence/absence analyses assumed roughly uniform sequencing depth across donors, which may not hold. Upon later analysis, HLA-associated TCR beta chains proved more clonally expanded than other, equally common chains.

To note about this clone: Its antigen is as yet unknown.

The chain combines TRBV6-6 with TRBJ2-3, with 11 bases fitting TRBD2. The receptor's source is a middle-aged man in good health and CMV-seropositive. Input material: PBMCs. The CDR3 protein is CASSRVAGGPGDTQYF. Here the CDR3 DNA reads TGTGCCAGCAGTCGAGTAGCGGGAGGGCCCGGGGATACGCAGTATTTT.